Each of the 8 T cell receptor beta chains below was sequenced from the same sample in a study of identifying expanded T cells in peripheral blood. The assay was immunoSEQ multiplex PCR, and TCRdb's table has in-frame clones only and misses some. This table holds about 130,000 clones, 86% found once. The sequenced material came from blood. These receptor sequences come from a person aged 18-69 years in good health.

This chain uses TRBV9 with TRBJ2-1; the D call may be TRBD1 or TRBD2 (5 bases each). This CDR3 has 14 residues. V lost 0 bases and J 9 bases, leaving 13 bases between the germline ends. Germline V gene sequence: CDR1 SGDLS, CDR2 YYNGEE. The CDR3 is CASSVDGGSSEQFF. Here the CDR3 DNA reads TGTGCCAGCAGCGTAGATGGGGGTAGCAGTGAGCAGTTCTTC. The full variable domain, its missing parts supplied by reference TRBV9 and TRBJ2-1, is DSGVTQTPKHLITATGQRVTLRCSPRSGDLSVYWYQQSLDQGLQFLIQYYNGEERAKGNILERFSAQQFPDLHSELNLSSLELGDSALYFCASSVDGGSSEQFFGPGTRLTVL.

The V and J genes are TRBV30 and TRBJ2-5; D might be TRBD2 (6 bases). V lost 4 bases to trimming and J lost 4 bases, with 28 bases between them. This CDR3 contains 18 residues. Germline CDR1 and CDR2: GTSNPN and SVGIG (reference sequence). CDR3 loop: CAWNQRSFGGGGRETQYF. CDR3 DNA sequence: TGTGCCTGGAATCAACGGTCTTTCGGGGGAGGAGGTAGAGAGACCCAGTACTTC.

The chain uses TRBV7-9 and TRBJ1-1; TRBD1 matches 7 bases. This CDR3 comprises 16 residues. CDR1 is SEHNR, CDR2 FQNEAQ, per germline (reference sequence). V lost 6 bases to trimming and J lost 1 base; unmatched junction nucleotides: 11. CDR3 in DNA: TGTGCCAGCAGACCGGGACAGATAAGCCAGAACACTGAAGCTTTCTTT. Translating gives CASRPGQISQNTEAFF.

The chain combines TRBV4-3 with TRBJ2-1; 10 positions agree with TRBD2. This CDR3 comprises 16 residues. V shed 4 bases, J shed 5 bases, and the junction held 8 bases outside the gene matches. Germline CDR1 is LGHNA and CDR2 is YSLEER. The CDR3 sequence is CASSRLSGGQNNEQFF. CDR3 nucleotides: TGCGCCAGCAGCCGACTTAGCGGGGGGCAGAACAATGAGCAGTTCTTC.

The chain carries TRBV2 and TRBJ2-1, with D possibly TRBD2 on 5 matching bases. Germline V gene data show CDR1 as SNHLY and CDR2 as FYNNEI. Deletions cut 2 bases from V and 10 bases from J, with 9 bases between. The CDR3 totals 12 residues. This CDR3 is CASSESGGEQFF. The DNA of the CDR3 is TGTGCCAGCAGTGAATCGGGCGGGGAGCAGTTCTTC.

The chain links TRBV29-1 to TRBJ2-5; 10 nucleotides agree with TRBD2. There are 13 residues in the CDR3. J gave up 4 bases and V 5 bases, and 4 bases lay outside the gene matches. Per germline, CDR1 SQVTM and CDR2 ANQGSEA. In nucleotides, the CDR3 is TGCAGCGTTCGGTCTAGCGGGAGAGAGACCCAGTACTTC. Translated, it gives CSVRSSGRETQYF.

The chain employs TRBV6-5 and TRBJ2-7; 11 bases line up with TRBD2. CDR3 length: 14 residues. V shed 5 bases, J shed 5 bases, and the junction held 5 bases outside the gene matches. In germline, CDR1 is MNHEY, CDR2 SVGAGI. CDR3 loop: CASSELAGVDEQYF. For the CDR3, the DNA is TGTGCCAGCAGTGAACTAGCGGGAGTCGACGAGCAGTACTTC.

This chain connects TRBV4-1 to TRBJ1-1; weak D call: TRBD1 (5 bases). The germline V gene encodes CDR1 MGHRA and CDR2 YSYEKL. V gave up 4 bases and J gave up 0 bases, with 15 bases separating them. CDR3 length: 16 amino acids. The CDR3: CASSPGTTSVNTEAFF. DNA of the CDR3: TGCGCCAGCAGCCCAGGGACTACTTCCGTGAACACTGAAGCTTTCTTT.